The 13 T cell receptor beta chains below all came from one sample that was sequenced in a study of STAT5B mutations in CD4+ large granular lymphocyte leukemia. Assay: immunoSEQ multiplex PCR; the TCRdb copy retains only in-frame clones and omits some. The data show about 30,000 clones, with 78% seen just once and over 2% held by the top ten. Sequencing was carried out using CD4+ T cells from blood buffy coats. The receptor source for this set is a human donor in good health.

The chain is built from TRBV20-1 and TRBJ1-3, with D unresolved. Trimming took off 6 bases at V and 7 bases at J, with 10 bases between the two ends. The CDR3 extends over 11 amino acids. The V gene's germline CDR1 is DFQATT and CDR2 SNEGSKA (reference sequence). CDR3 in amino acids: CSAPYGNTIYF. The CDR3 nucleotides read TGCAGTGCCCCCTATGGGAACACCATATATTTT.

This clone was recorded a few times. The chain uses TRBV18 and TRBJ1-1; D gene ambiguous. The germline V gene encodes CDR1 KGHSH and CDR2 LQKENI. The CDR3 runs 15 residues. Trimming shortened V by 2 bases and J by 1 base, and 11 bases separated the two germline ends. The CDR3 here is CASSPSSGWNTEAFF. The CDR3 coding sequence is TGTGCCAGCTCACCAAGTTCGGGTTGGAACACTGAAGCTTTCTTT.

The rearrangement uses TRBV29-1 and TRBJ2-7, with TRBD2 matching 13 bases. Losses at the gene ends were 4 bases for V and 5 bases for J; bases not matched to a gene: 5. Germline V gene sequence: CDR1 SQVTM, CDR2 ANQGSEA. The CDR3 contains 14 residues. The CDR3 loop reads CSVGLAGGLDEQYF. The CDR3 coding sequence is TGCAGCGTTGGACTAGCGGGAGGACTAGACGAGCAGTACTTC.

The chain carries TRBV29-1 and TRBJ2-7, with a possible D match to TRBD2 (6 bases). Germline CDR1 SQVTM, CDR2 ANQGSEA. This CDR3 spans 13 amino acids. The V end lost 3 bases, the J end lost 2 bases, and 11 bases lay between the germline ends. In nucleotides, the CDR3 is TGCAGCGTTGAGGGCGGGGCAGCCTACGAGCAGTACTTC. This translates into CSVEGGAAYEQYF.

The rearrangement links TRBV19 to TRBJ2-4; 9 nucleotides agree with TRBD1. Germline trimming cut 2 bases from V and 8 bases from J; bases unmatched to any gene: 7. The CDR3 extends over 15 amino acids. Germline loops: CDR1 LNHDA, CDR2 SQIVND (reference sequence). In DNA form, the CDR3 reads TGTGCCAGTAGTATAAGGGGGACAGGGAAGGACATTCAGTACTTC. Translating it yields CASSIRGTGKDIQYF. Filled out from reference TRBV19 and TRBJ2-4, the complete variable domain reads DGGITQSPKYLFRKEGQNVTLSCEQNLNHDAMYWYRQDPGQGLRLIYYSQIVNDFQKGDIAEGYSVSREKKESFPLTVTSAQKNPTAFYLCASSIRGTGKDIQYFGAGTRLSVL.

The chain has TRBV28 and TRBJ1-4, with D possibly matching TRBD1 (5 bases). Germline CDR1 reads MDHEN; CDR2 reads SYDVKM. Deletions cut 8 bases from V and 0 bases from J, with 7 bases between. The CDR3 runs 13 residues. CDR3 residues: CASGATTNEKLFF. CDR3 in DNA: TGTGCCAGCGGGGCAACAACTAATGAAAAACTGTTTTTT.

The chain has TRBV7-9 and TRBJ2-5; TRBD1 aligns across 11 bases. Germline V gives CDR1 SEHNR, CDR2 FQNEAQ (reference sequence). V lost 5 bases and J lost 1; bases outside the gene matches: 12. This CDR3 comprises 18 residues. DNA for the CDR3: TGTGCCAGCAGCCGTCGAATCGGGGACAGGGGGATCCAAGAGACCCAGTACTTC. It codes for CASSRRIGDRGIQETQYF.

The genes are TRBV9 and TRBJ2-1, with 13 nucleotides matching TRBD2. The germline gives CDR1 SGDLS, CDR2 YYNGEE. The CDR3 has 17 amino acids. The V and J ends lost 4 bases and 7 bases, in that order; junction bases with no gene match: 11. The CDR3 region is CASSNGLAGAFGNEQFF. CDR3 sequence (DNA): TGTGCCAGCAGCAACGGACTAGCGGGGGCCTTCGGGAATGAGCAGTTCTTC.

In DNA form, the CDR3 reads TGTGCCAGCAGCGAACAGGGCTGGACTGAAGCTTTCTTT. Protein: CASSEQGWTEAFF. The chain employs TRBV7-9 and TRBJ1-1, with a possible D match to TRBD1 (6 bases). V lost 5 bases to trimming and J lost 5 bases, with 12 bases between them. The germline gives CDR1 SEHNR, CDR2 FQNEAQ (reference sequence). There are 13 residues in the CDR3.

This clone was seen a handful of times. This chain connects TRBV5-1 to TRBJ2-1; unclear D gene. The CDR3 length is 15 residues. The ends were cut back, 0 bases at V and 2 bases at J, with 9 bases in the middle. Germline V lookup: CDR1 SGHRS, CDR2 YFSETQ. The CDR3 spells CASSLEAEPYNEQFF. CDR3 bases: TGCGCCAGCAGCTTGGAGGCTGAACCCTACAATGAGCAGTTCTTC.

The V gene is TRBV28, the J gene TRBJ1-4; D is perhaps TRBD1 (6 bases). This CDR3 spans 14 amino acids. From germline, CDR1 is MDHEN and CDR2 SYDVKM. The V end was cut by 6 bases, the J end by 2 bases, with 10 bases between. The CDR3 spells CASRQGRTNEKLFF. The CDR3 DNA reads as TGTGCCAGCAGACAGGGTCGCACTAATGAAAAACTGTTTTTT.

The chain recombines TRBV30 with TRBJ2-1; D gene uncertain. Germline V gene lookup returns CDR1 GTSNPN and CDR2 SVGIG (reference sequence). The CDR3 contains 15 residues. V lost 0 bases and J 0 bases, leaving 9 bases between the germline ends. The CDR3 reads CAWSVRASSYNEQFF. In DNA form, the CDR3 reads TGTGCCTGGAGTGTACGCGCCAGCTCCTACAATGAGCAGTTCTTC.

This CDR3 reads CASRAEGSYNEQFF. The DNA for the CDR3 is TGCGCCAGCAGAGCGGAGGGGTCCTACAATGAGCAGTTCTTC. The V gene is TRBV5-1, the J gene TRBJ2-1, with TRBD2 as a possible D gene (6 bases). V was cut by 5 bases and J by 1 base, with 10 bases left in between. Germline V gene sequence: CDR1 SGHRS, CDR2 YFSETQ. The CDR3 has 14 residues. Filled out from reference TRBV5-1 and TRBJ2-1, the complete variable domain reads KAGVTQTPRYLIKTRGQQVTLSCSPISGHRSVSWYQQTPGQGLQFLFEYFSETQRNKGNFPGRFSGRQFSNSRSEMNVSTLELGDSALYLCASRAEGSYNEQFFGPGTRLTVL.